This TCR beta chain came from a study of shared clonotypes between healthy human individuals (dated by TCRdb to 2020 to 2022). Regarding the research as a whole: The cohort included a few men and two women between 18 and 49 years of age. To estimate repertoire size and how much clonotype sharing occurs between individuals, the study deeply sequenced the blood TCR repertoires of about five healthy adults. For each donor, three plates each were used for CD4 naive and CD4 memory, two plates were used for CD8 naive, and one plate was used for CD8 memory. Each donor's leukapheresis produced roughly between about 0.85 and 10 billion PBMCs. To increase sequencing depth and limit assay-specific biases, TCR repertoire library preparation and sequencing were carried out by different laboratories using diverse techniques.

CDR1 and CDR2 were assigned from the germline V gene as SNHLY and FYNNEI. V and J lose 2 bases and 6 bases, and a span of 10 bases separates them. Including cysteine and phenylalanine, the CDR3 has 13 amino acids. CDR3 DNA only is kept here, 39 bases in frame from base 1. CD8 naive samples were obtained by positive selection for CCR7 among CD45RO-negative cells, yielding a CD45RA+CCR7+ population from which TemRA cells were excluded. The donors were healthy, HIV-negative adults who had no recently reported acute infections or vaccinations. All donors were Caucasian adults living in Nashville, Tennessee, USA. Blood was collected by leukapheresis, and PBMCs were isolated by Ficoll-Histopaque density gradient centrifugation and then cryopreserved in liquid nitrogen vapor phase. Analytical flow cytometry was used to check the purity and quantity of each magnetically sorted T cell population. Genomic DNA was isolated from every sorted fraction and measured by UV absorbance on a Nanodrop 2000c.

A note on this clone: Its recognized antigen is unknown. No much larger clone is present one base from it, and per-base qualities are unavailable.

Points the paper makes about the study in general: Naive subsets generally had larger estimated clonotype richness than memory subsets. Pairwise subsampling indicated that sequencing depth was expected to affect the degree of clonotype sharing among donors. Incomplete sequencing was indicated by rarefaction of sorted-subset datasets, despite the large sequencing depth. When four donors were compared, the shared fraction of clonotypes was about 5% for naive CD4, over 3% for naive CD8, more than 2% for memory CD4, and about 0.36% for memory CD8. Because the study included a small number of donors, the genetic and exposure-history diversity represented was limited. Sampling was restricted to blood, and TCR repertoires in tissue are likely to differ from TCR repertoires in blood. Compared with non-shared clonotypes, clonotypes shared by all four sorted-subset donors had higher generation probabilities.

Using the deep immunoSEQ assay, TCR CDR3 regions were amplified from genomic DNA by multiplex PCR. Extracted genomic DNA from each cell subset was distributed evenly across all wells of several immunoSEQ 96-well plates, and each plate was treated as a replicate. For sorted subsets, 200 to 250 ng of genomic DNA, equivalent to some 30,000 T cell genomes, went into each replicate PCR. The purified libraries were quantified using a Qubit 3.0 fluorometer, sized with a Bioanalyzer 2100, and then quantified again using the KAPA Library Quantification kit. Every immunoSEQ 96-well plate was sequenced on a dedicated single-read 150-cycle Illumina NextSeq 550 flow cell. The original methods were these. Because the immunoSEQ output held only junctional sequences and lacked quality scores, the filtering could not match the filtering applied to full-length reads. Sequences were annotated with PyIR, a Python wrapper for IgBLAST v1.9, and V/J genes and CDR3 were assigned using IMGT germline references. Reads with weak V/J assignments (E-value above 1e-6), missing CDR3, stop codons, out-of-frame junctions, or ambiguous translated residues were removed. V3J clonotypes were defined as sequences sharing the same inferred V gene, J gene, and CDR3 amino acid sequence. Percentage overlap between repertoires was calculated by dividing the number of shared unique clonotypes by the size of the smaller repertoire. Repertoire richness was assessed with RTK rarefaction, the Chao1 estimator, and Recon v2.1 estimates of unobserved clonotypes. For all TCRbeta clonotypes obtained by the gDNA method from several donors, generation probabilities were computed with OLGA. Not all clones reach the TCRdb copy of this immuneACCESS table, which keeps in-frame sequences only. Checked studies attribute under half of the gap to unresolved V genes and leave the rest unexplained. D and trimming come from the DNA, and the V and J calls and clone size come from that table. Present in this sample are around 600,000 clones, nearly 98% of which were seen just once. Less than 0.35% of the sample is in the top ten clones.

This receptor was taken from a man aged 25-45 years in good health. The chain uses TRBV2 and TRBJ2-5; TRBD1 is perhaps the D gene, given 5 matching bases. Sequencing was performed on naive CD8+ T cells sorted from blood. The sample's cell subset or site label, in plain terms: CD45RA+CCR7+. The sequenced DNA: TGTGCCAGCAGTGAACTTGTGGGGCAGACCCAGTACTTC. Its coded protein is CASSELVGQTQYF.